This is a list of T cell receptor beta chains from one sample in a study of a mutant IDH1 vaccine in newly diagnosed glioma. Using immunoSEQ multiplex PCR, the repertoire was profiled, and TCRdb retains in-frame clones only, with some absent. The sample lists about 38,000 clones, around 78% seen once, with approximately 9% in the top ten. This specimen was PBMCs, taken from a glioma patient treated with radiotherapy, temozolomide or both. The receptor source for this set is a man aged 35 to 55 with glioma. Some clones in this sample may be carry-over from other donors' samples. The CDR3 runs from the conserved cysteine through the conserved F or W. The order of the fields is J gene, D gene, clone size, V gene, CDR3 DNA, CDR3 protein. A D gene is named only where the DNA matches it firmly. Clone sizes are given selectively: once, few, many, or a class where the clone is expanded.

J: TRBJ2-2; D: TRBD2; size: NA; V: TRBV4-1; DNA: TGCGCCAGCAGCTTATCTGGGGCTAGCGGGACTAGGGAGCTGTTTTTT; CDR3: CASSLSGASGTRELFF
J: TRBJ2-5; D: TRBD2; size: NA; V: TRBV4-1; DNA: TGCGCCAGCAGCCAAGCCCCGGCGGGGGGGCCCGGAGAGACCCAGTACTTC; CDR3: CASSQAPAGGPGETQYF
J: TRBJ1-5; D: TRBD1; size: NA; V: TRBV15; DNA: TGTGCCACCAGCAGGGGACAGGGGAAGCCCCAGCATTTT; CDR3: CATSRGQGKPQHF
J: TRBJ2-7; D: TRBD1; size: few; V: TRBV5-1; DNA: TGCGCCAGCAGCTTGGGGACAGGGGGTTACGAGCAGTACTTC; CDR3: CASSLGTGGYEQYF
J: TRBJ1-2; D: TRBD1; size: NA; V: TRBV30; DNA: TGTGCCTGGCAGCACAGGGGGCAGCATGGCTACACCTTC; CDR3: CAWQHRGQHGYTF
J: TRBJ1-1; D: NA; size: few; V: TRBV30; DNA: TGTGCCTGGAGTCCCTCGGCAGGTCTAAGAGCTTTCTTT; CDR3: CAWSPSAGLRAFF
J: TRBJ1-4; D: NA; size: NA; V: TRBV25-1; DNA: TGTGCCAGCAGTGAACACCGGGGGGCCGGCAATGAAAAACTGTTTTTT; CDR3: CASSEHRGAGNEKLFF
J: TRBJ2-2; D: TRBD1; size: NA; V: TRBV7-7; DNA: TGTGCTAGCAGCTGGGGACAGGGTACCGGGGAGCTGTTTTTT; CDR3: CASSWGQGTGELFF
J: TRBJ2-3; D: TRBD1; size: NA; V: TRBV9; DNA: TGTGCCAGCGGGACAGGCGGGACAGATACGCAGTATTTT; CDR3: CASGTGGTDTQYF
J: TRBJ2-3; D: NA; size: NA; V: TRBV9; DNA: TGTGCCGTAGATCGGACGGCTACCACAGATACGCAGTATTTT; CDR3: CAVDRTATTDTQYF
J: TRBJ2-7; D: NA; size: NA; V: TRBV6-1; DNA: TGTGCCAGCATGGGAGCGGGCTACGAGCAGTACTTC; CDR3: CASMGAGYEQYF
J: TRBJ1-5; D: NA; size: NA; V: TRBV7-2; DNA: TGTGCCAGCAGCTTAGGCAGCTATAGCAATCAGCCCCAGCATTTT; CDR3: CASSLGSYSNQPQHF
J: TRBJ2-1; D: NA; size: NA; V: TRBV7-9; DNA: TGTGCGCAGGGCGAGCAGTTCTTC; CDR3: CAQGEQFF
J: TRBJ1-6; D: TRBD1; size: NA; V: TRBV28; DNA: TGTGCCAGCAGTTTAACGCAGGGGGGGAGGTATAATTCACCCCTCCACTTT; CDR3: CASSLTQGGRYNSPLHF
J: TRBJ1-1; D: NA; size: few; V: TRBV10-1; DNA: TGCGCCAGCAGTGCCCGGCTGGGGACCCCTGAAGCTTTCTTT; CDR3: CASSARLGTPEAFF
J: TRBJ2-1; D: NA; size: NA; V: TRBV10-3; DNA: TGTGCCATCAGTGAACAGTACGGCAGCAATGAGCAGTTCTTC; CDR3: CAISEQYGSNEQFF
J: TRBJ1-1; D: TRBD1; size: NA; V: TRBV18; DNA: TGTGCCAGCTCCCCCGGGACAGGGCCCACTGAAGCTTTCTTT; CDR3: CASSPGTGPTEAFF
J: TRBJ1-2; D: NA; size: NA; V: TRBV13; DNA: TGTGCCAGCAGCTTAGGCCCCGGATACTATGGCTACACCTTC; CDR3: CASSLGPGYYGYTF
J: TRBJ2-7; D: NA; size: NA; V: TRBV5-1; DNA: TGCGCCAGCAGCGCCACTTTGAGGACGGAGAACACACTGCGCTCCTACGAGCAGTACTTC; CDR3: CASSATLRTENTLRSYEQYF
J: TRBJ1-2; D: TRBD1; size: NA; V: TRBV5-6; DNA: TGTGCCAGCAGCCGAGGGGGGGACAGGGGGCTCTATGGCTACACCTTC; CDR3: CASSRGGDRGLYGYTF
J: TRBJ1-5; D: TRBD1; size: NA; V: TRBV28; DNA: TGTGCCAGCAGCCACGTACAGGGGTTGGAGCCCCAGCATTTT; CDR3: CASSHVQGLEPQHF
J: TRBJ1-1; D: TRBD1; size: NA; V: TRBV9; DNA: TGTGCCAGCAGCGTTGGGCCCTCGTCGACAGGGTTTGCTGAAGCTTTCTTT; CDR3: CASSVGPSSTGFAEAFF
J: TRBJ1-1; D: TRBD1; size: NA; V: TRBV5-8; DNA: TGTGCCACCAGAAAAAGAACCGGGACAGGAACTGAAGCTTTCTTT; CDR3: CATRKRTGTGTEAFF
J: TRBJ2-7; D: TRBD2; size: NA; V: TRBV30; DNA: TGTGCCTGGACTTCCGGGGGGGGCCAGCACGAGCAGTACTTC; CDR3: CAWTSGGGQHEQYF
J: TRBJ1-3; D: NA; size: NA; V: TRBV2; DNA: TGTGCCAGCAGTGAAGTGCCATTTCTCAGCTCTGGAAACACCATATATTTT; CDR3: CASSEVPFLSSGNTIYF
J: TRBJ1-5; D: TRBD1; size: once; V: TRBV19; DNA: TGTGCCAGTAGTCTACAGGGGGCATACAATCAGCCCCAGCATTTT; CDR3: CASSLQGAYNQPQHF
J: TRBJ1-1; D: NA; size: NA; V: TRBV18; DNA: TGTGCCAGCTCACCAGGGTTCAGGACTGAAGCTTTCTTT; CDR3: CASSPGFRTEAFF
J: TRBJ2-7; D: NA; size: few; V: TRBV7-8; DNA: TGTGCCAGCAGCTCAGAACGGGGAGTCGAGCAGTACTTC; CDR3: CASSSERGVEQYF
J: TRBJ2-3; D: NA; size: NA; V: TRBV29-1; DNA: TGCAGCGTTGAGGTGGGGTGGACAGATACGCAGTATTTT; CDR3: CSVEVGWTDTQYF
J: TRBJ1-2; D: TRBD1; size: NA; V: TRBV4-1; DNA: TGCGCCAGCAGCTCAAGCAGGCAGGGGGCTGGGGGAGGCTACACCTTC; CDR3: CASSSSRQGAGGGYTF
J: TRBJ1-1; D: NA; size: NA; V: TRBV2; DNA: TGTGCCAGCAGTGTCGACAGTTCCACTGAAGCTTTCTTT; CDR3: CASSVDSSTEAFF
J: TRBJ2-7; D: TRBD2; size: NA; V: TRBV9; DNA: TGTGCCAGCTGTACTAGCGGGGGGACCTCCTACGAGCAGTACTTC; CDR3: CASCTSGGTSYEQYF
J: TRBJ1-5; D: NA; size: NA; V: TRBV6-6; DNA: TGTGCCAGCAGTCCAGGGAGCAATCAGCCCCAGCATTTT; CDR3: CASSPGSNQPQHF
J: TRBJ2-5; D: NA; size: NA; V: TRBV9; DNA: TGTGCCAGCAGCGCATCAGGGGAGACCCAGTACTTC; CDR3: CASSASGETQYF
J: TRBJ2-1; D: NA; size: NA; V: TRBV5-6; DNA: TGTGCCAGCAGCTTGGGGCGGGGCCGTTCCTACAATGAGCAGTTCTTC; CDR3: CASSLGRGRSYNEQFF
J: TRBJ1-3; D: NA; size: NA; V: TRBV7-9; DNA: TGTGCCAGCAGCTCCGTAGAAAACACCATATATTTT; CDR3: CASSSVENTIYF
J: TRBJ1-4; D: NA; size: once; V: TRBV10-3; DNA: TGTGCCATCAGTGGGGGAAGGGATGAAAAACTGTTTTTT; CDR3: CAISGGRDEKLFF
J: TRBJ1-1; D: TRBD1; size: NA; V: TRBV18; DNA: TGTGCCAGCTCACTGGGACAGGGCGCTGAAGCTTTCTTT; CDR3: CASSLGQGAEAFF
J: TRBJ2-3; D: NA; size: NA; V: TRBV25-1; DNA: TGTGCCAGCAGTGTAAGGCTCTCCACAGATACGCAGTATTTT; CDR3: CASSVRLSTDTQYF
J: TRBJ1-1; D: NA; size: few; V: TRBV4-1; DNA: TGCGCCAGCAGCCAGACGATAATTATGAACACTGAAGCTTTCTTT; CDR3: CASSQTIIMNTEAFF
J: TRBJ2-1; D: TRBD2; size: once; V: TRBV29-1; DNA: TGCAGCGGAGAGCAGCGGGGGGGCAGTGAGCAGTTCTTC; CDR3: CSGEQRGGSEQFF
J: TRBJ1-1; D: NA; size: once; V: TRBV5-1; DNA: TGCGCCAGCAGCTTGGGAGGGACATCGGTGAACACTGAAGCTTTCTTT; CDR3: CASSLGGTSVNTEAFF
J: TRBJ2-3; D: NA; size: NA; V: TRBV10-2; DNA: TGCGCCAGCAGTGAAAGAGATACGCAGTATTTT; CDR3: CASSERDTQYF
J: TRBJ2-1; D: NA; size: NA; V: TRBV5-1; DNA: TGCGCCAGCAGCTTGCGCTCGAGCTCCTACAATGAGCAGTTCTTC; CDR3: CASSLRSSSYNEQFF
J: TRBJ1-1; D: NA; size: NA; V: TRBV7-9; DNA: TGTGCCAGCAGCTCGCTAAGCACCCGCGATTCAGGTAGAGCTTTCTTT; CDR3: CASSSLSTRDSGRAFF
J: TRBJ1-4; D: NA; size: NA; V: TRBV4-2; DNA: TGTGCCAGCAGCCAATCCACAGGGTCTGCAACTAATGAAAAACTGTTTTTT; CDR3: CASSQSTGSATNEKLFF
J: TRBJ2-2; D: NA; size: once; V: TRBV4-2; DNA: TGTGCCAGCAGCCAAGCCCAGGGAAACACCGGGGAGCTGTTTTTT; CDR3: CASSQAQGNTGELFF
J: TRBJ2-7; D: TRBD2; size: NA; V: TRBV7-6; DNA: TGTGCCAGCAGCTTATTTTTGGGAGGGTGGTACTTC; CDR3: CASSLFLGGWYF
J: TRBJ1-2; D: NA; size: NA; V: TRBV7-9; DNA: TGTGCCAGCAGCTCAGACCGGCATGGGGGCTACACCTTC; CDR3: CASSSDRHGGYTF
J: TRBJ1-4; D: TRBD1; size: NA; V: TRBV9; DNA: TGTGCCAGCAGCGGGGGACAGGCGGCTGAAAAACTGTTTTTT; CDR3: CASSGGQAAEKLFF